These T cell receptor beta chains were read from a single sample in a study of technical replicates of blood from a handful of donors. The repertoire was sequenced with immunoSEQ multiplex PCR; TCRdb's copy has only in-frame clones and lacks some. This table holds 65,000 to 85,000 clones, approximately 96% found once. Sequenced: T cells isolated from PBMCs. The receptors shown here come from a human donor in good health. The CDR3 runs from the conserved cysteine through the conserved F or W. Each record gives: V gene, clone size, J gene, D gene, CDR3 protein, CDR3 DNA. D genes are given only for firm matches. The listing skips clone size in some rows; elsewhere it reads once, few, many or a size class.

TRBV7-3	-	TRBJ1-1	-	CASSLSGDTEAFF	TGTGCCAGCAGCTTATCAGGGGACACTGAAGCTTTCTTT
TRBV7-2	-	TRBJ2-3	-	CASSLAPRQPPTDTQYF	TGTGCCAGCAGCTTAGCGCCCAGACAACCTCCCACAGATACGCAGTATTTT
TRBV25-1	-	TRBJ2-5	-	CASSEFIAFGHFGETQYF	TGTGCCAGCAGTGAATTCATCGCATTCGGCCACTTCGGGGAGACCCAGTACTTC
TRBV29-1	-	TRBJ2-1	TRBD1	CSVESMRTGSSYNEQFF	TGCAGCGTTGAAAGTATGAGGACAGGGAGCTCCTACAATGAGCAGTTCTTC
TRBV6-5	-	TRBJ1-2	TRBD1	CASSYYRGGYTF	TGTGCCAGCAGTTATTACAGGGGAGGCTACACCTTC
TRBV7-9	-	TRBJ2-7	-	CASSPGGLLYEQYF	TGTGCCAGCAGCCCCGGGGGACTTTTATACGAGCAGTACTTC
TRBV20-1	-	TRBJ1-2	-	CSALQGGYTF	TGCAGTGCTTTACAGGGAGGCTACACCTTC
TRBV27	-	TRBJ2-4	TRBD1	CASFSIDRENIQYF	TGTGCCAGCTTTTCAATCGACAGGGAAAACATTCAGTACTTC
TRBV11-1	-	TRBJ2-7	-	CASSSNMGQNEQYF	TGTGCCAGCAGCTCGAACATGGGACAAAACGAGCAGTACTTC
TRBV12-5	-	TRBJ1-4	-	CASGLGVNEKLFF	TGTGCTAGTGGTTTAGGGGTCAATGAAAAACTGTTTTTT
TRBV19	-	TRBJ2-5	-	CASSIAGEGGETQYF	TGTGCCAGTAGTATAGCGGGAGAGGGAGGAGAGACCCAGTACTTC
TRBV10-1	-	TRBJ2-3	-	CASSERGYTDTQYF	TGCGCCAGCAGTGAACGCGGGTACACAGATACGCAGTATTTT
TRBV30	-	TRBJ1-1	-	CAWGHRVLGAEAFF	TGTGCCTGGGGACACAGGGTTTTAGGGGCTGAAGCTTTCTTT
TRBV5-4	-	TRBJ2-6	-	CASSLSRGANVLTF	TGTGCCAGCAGCTTGTCCAGGGGGGCCAACGTCCTGACTTTC
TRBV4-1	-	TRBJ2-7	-	CASSLQPVQGGIYEQYF	TGCGCCAGCAGCCTCCAACCCGTACAGGGGGGGATCTACGAGCAGTACTTC
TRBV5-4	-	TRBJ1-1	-	CASSLGPTGGTEAFF	TGTGCCAGCAGCTTGGGACCAACGGGTGGCACTGAAGCTTTCTTT
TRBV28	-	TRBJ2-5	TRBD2	CASSLSGTSVEETQYF	TGTGCCAGCAGTTTATCTGGGACTAGCGTAGAAGAGACCCAGTACTTC
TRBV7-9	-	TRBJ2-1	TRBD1	CASSSGTGSYNEQFF	TGTGCCAGCAGCTCCGGGACAGGCTCCTACAATGAGCAGTTCTTC
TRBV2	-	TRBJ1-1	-	CASGRDSNTEAFF	TGTGCCAGCGGGAGAGATTCTAACACTGAAGCTTTCTTT
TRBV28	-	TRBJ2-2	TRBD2	CASTSLAGGNEAGELFF	TGTGCCAGCACCTCACTAGCGGGAGGAAATGAGGCCGGGGAGCTGTTTTTT
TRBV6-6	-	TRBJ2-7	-	CATRDSLYEQYF	TGTGCCACCCGGGACTCTCTATACGAGCAGTACTTC
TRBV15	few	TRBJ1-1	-	CATSRERGKGWSTEAFF	TGTGCCACCAGCAGAGAGAGGGGGAAGGGATGGAGCACTGAAGCTTTCTTT
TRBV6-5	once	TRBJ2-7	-	CASSYSVKGGYEQYF	TGTGCCAGCAGTTACAGCGTCAAAGGGGGCTACGAGCAGTACTTC
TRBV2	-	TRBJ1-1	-	CASSEFQGKNTEAFF	TGTGCCAGCAGTGAATTCCAGGGAAAGAACACTGAAGCTTTCTTT
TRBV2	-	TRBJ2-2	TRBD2	CASSGTSPLRGELFF	TGTGCCAGCAGTGGGACTAGCCCCCTAAGGGGGGAGCTGTTTTTT
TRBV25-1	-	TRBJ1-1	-	CASSDEGVSEAFF	TGTGCCAGCAGTGATGAGGGAGTTTCTGAAGCTTTCTTT
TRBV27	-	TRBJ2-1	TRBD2	CASSSSGEGREQFF	TGTGCCAGCAGTTCTAGCGGGGAGGGACGTGAGCAGTTCTTC
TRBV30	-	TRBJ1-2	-	CAWSAHRERGYTF	TGTGCCTGGAGTGCTCACAGGGAGAGAGGCTACACCTTC
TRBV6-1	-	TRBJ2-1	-	CASIKVTDNEQFF	TGTGCCAGCATTAAGGTAACAGATAATGAGCAGTTCTTC
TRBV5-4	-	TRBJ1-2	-	CASSLDSADYTF	TGTGCCAGCAGCTTGGACTCCGCCGACTACACCTTC
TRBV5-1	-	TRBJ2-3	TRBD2	CASSQGLAGVADTQYF	TGCGCCAGCAGCCAGGGACTAGCGGGAGTCGCAGATACGCAGTATTTT
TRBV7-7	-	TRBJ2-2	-	CASRGGTANTGELFF	TGTGCTAGCAGGGGCGGGACGGCAAACACCGGGGAGCTGTTTTTT
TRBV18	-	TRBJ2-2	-	CASSPQGSTGELFF	TGTGCCAGCTCACCCCAGGGCAGCACCGGGGAGCTGTTTTTT
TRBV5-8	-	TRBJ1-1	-	CASIRAWNTEAFF	TGTGCCAGCATCCGCGCCTGGAACACTGAAGCTTTCTTT
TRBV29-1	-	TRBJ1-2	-	CSVDSDRTHGYTF	TGCAGCGTTGATAGCGACAGGACCCATGGCTACACCTTC
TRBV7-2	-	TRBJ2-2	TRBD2	CASRAGGPWELFF	TGTGCCAGCAGGGCGGGAGGGCCCTGGGAGCTGTTTTTT
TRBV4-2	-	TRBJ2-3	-	CASSLRRATDTQYF	TGTGCCAGCAGCCTCAGGAGGGCGACAGATACGCAGTATTTT
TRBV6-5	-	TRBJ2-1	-	CASSYSTSNEQFF	TGTGCCAGCAGTTACTCCACTAGCAATGAGCAGTTCTTC
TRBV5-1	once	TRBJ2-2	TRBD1	CASRTGMNTGELFF	TGCGCCAGCCGGACAGGGATGAACACCGGGGAGCTGTTTTTT
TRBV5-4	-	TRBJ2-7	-	CASSLDRIVVGQYF	TGTGCCAGCAGCTTGGACAGAATAGTAGTAGGGCAGTACTTC
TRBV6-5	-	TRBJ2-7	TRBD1	CASSFHRDRISEQYF	TGTGCCAGCAGTTTCCACCGGGACAGGATTAGCGAGCAGTACTTC
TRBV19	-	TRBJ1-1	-	CASSLGRMNTEAFF	TGTGCCAGTAGTCTAGGGAGAATGAACACTGAAGCTTTCTTT